This record looks at one T cell receptor (beta chain) sequence and its context. Its cognate antigen is unknown. Germline lookup yields CDR1 LNHDA and CDR2 SQIVND (reference sequence). This CDR3 has 14 amino acids. V was trimmed by 7 bases and J by 0 bases, leaving 13 bases between them. Sequencing used immunoSEQ multiplex PCR; TCRdb keeps in-frame clones, though not all of them. Of about a million clones listed, about 75% are singletons. The data were taken from a study of shared clonotypes between healthy human individuals. Study-level findings and limits: Shared across a few donors were 4% to 6% of the naive CD4 clonotypes.

The material sequenced was memory CD4+ T cells sorted from blood. Subset in this sample: CD45RA-negative fraction. J is TRBJ2-7 and V is TRBV19; a weak D match, TRBD2 (6 bases). This sequence was found in a man younger than 35 in good health. The chain's CDR3 is CASTRDSSSYEQYF. CDR3 DNA: TGTGCCAGTACTAGGGACTCCAGCTCCTACGAGCAGTACTTC.